This T cell receptor (beta chain) originates from a study of OX40 agonist ivuxolimab in advanced cancers. Germline V gene data show CDR1 as MDHEN and CDR2 as SYDVKM. This CDR3 contains 13 residues. V was trimmed by 1 base and J by 4 bases, leaving 5 bases between them. Peripheral blood came from all dose cohorts at three timepoints. Assay used: immunoSEQ multiplex PCR; TCRdb lists only in-frame clones, some missing. The sample shows 70,000 to 75,000 clones, about 85% of them seen only once. This clonotype was obtained from an adult with an advanced solid tumor such as melanoma, head and neck, liver or kidney cancer. The sample consisted of CD4+ or CD8+ T cells sorted from blood, taken in a trial of the OX40 agonist ivuxolimab. The chain recombines TRBV28 with TRBJ1-3; D not resolved. The CDR3 coding sequence is TGTGCCAGCAGTTTATTCTCCGGAAACACCATATATTTT. Its protein product is CASSLFSGNTIYF.